A selection of T cell receptor beta chains follows, all from one sample in a study of cytomegalovirus exposure and HLA in healthy donors. TCRdb's table, derived via immunoSEQ multiplex PCR, lists solely in-frame clones and lacks some. The data contain 150,000 to 200,000 clones, over 75% of them singletons. Sequenced input: PBMCs. These TCRs come from a woman aged 50 to 65 in good health and CMV-seropositive. Both conserved end residues are part of each CDR3. D genes are given only for firm matches. Clone size is stated in some rows and not others, as once, few, many or a class when expanded.

abundance | j_gene | d_gene | len | v_gene | CDR3nt | CDR3aa
- | TRBJ2-7 | - | 14 | TRBV6-5 | TGTGCCAGCAGTCCACAGGGTGTCTCCTACGAGCAGTACTTC | CASSPQGVSYEQYF
- | TRBJ2-2 | - | 14 | TRBV19 | TGTGCCAGTAATAGGGACACTAACACCGGGGAGCTGTTTTTT | CASNRDTNTGELFF
- | TRBJ2-7 | TRBD1 | 15 | TRBV28 | TGTGCCAGCAGTTTGAACAGGGGAGTAATCTACGAGCAGTACTTC | CASSLNRGVIYEQYF
- | TRBJ2-1 | - | 16 | TRBV28 | TGTGCCAGCAGCCCCCAGGGGTTCTATTCCTACAATGAGCAGTTCTTC | CASSPQGFYSYNEQFF
- | TRBJ2-1 | TRBD2 | 16 | TRBV9 | TGTGCCAGCAGCACCTGGGCGGGAGGGGGGTTAGATGAGCAGTTCTTC | CASSTWAGGGLDEQFF
- | TRBJ2-6 | - | 15 | TRBV28 | TGTGCCAGCAGTTTAACCGGGGCTGGGGCCAACGTCCTGACTTTC | CASSLTGAGANVLTF
few | TRBJ1-2 | - | 14 | TRBV19 | TGTGCCAGTAGTATTTCAGGGACACTGGATGGCTACACCTTC | CASSISGTLDGYTF
- | TRBJ1-5 | - | 17 | TRBV6-1 | TGTGCCAGCAGTGACTTTCGGGTATACGGGTCGGATCAGCCCCAGCATTTT | CASSDFRVYGSDQPQHF
- | TRBJ2-1 | TRBD2 | 14 | TRBV2 | TGTGCCAGCAGTGTCCGACTAGCAAGCAATGAGCAGTTCTTC | CASSVRLASNEQFF
- | TRBJ2-1 | - | 13 | TRBV11-3 | TGTGCCAGCAGCTTAGGACAGTACAATGAGCAGTTCTTC | CASSLGQYNEQFF
once | TRBJ1-5 | TRBD1 | 14 | TRBV19 | TGTGCCAGTAGCGGACAGGGGGCCGGTCAGCCCCAGCATTTT | CASSGQGAGQPQHF
- | TRBJ2-5 | - | 14 | TRBV13 | TGTGCCAGCAGCCTAGAGGGGCCCCAAGAGACCCAGTACTTC | CASSLEGPQETQYF
- | TRBJ1-5 | TRBD1 | 14 | TRBV27 | TGTGCCAGCAGACAGGGGGCTGGCAATCAGCCCCAGCATTTT | CASRQGAGNQPQHF
- | TRBJ1-2 | TRBD1 | 16 | TRBV2 | TGTGCCAGCAGGGAAGGGAGGGGACAGTTGCCCAGAGGCTACACCTTC | CASREGRGQLPRGYTF
- | TRBJ2-7 | TRBD1 | 16 | TRBV5-1 | TGCGCCAGCAGCTTGGGACAGGGGGCCCTCTCCTACGAGCAGTACTTC | CASSLGQGALSYEQYF
- | TRBJ2-7 | - | 17 | TRBV28 | TGTGCCAGCAGCTACCTTCGTTTGTCTGAGGAGCCCTACGAGCAGTACTTC | CASSYLRLSEEPYEQYF
- | TRBJ2-2 | TRBD1 | 15 | TRBV2 | TGTGCCAGCAGCCCCCCAGACAGGGGGCCCGGGGAGCTGTTTTTT | CASSPPDRGPGELFF
few | TRBJ2-6 | TRBD1 | 14 | TRBV30 | TGTGCCTGGAGTCCGACAGGGGCGTACAACGTCCTGACTTTC | CAWSPTGAYNVLTF
- | TRBJ2-5 | - | 14 | TRBV5-1 | TGCGCCAGCAGCAGTGGAGGAGGAGAAGAGACCCAGTACTTC | CASSSGGGEETQYF
- | TRBJ1-5 | TRBD1 | 14 | TRBV9 | TGTGCCAGCAGCCGAGGACAGGGGGCAGTTCGTTTACATTTT | CASSRGQGAVRLHF
- | TRBJ2-7 | - | 15 | TRBV7-9 | TGTGCCAGCAGCTTCGGTGCCTTGAGCTCCTACGAGCAGTACTTC | CASSFGALSSYEQYF
- | TRBJ1-1 | - | 16 | TRBV4-2 | TGTGCCAGCAGCCAGAAGTCGGGGTTCATGAACACTGAAGCTTTCTTT | CASSQKSGFMNTEAFF
once | TRBJ2-3 | - | 13 | TRBV11-1 | TGTGCCAGCAGCTTCCCCGGCACAGATACGCAGTATTTT | CASSFPGTDTQYF
- | TRBJ1-3 | - | 15 | TRBV9 | TGTGCCAGCAGCGTAATGGACAGTTCTGGAAACACCATATATTTT | CASSVMDSSGNTIYF
few | TRBJ1-1 | TRBD1 | 15 | TRBV6-4 | TGTGCCAGCAGTGACCACCCAGGGGGCAACACTGAAGCTTTCTTT | CASSDHPGGNTEAFF
- | TRBJ1-1 | TRBD1 | 15 | TRBV2 | TGTGCCAGCAGTGTTAACAGGGGGCGTTCATCAGAAGCTTTCTTT | CASSVNRGRSSEAFF
- | TRBJ2-3 | - | 14 | TRBV7-9 | TGTGCCAGCAGCCAGGGGGGCAGCGGCCCTGGGCAGTATTTT | CASSQGGSGPGQYF
- | TRBJ2-1 | TRBD2 | 15 | TRBV6-1 | TGTGCCAGCAGTGGTACTAGCGGGGCCTACAATGAGCAGTTCTTC | CASSGTSGAYNEQFF
- | TRBJ2-3 | TRBD1 | 16 | TRBV10-3 | TGTGCCATCACCGAAGCCTACTCGACAGGGACAGATACGCAGTATTTT | CAITEAYSTGTDTQYF
- | TRBJ1-1 | - | 13 | TRBV7-9 | TGTGCCAGCAGCTTAGTTAGGGGTACTGAAGCTTTCTTT | CASSLVRGTEAFF
few | TRBJ1-1 | - | 14 | TRBV6-4 | TGTGCCAGCAGGCGTGACTTACAGAACACTGAAGCTTTCTTT | CASRRDLQNTEAFF
- | TRBJ1-1 | - | 13 | TRBV6-4 | TGTGCCAGCAGTGGGGAGGTGGGCACTGAAGCTTTCTTT | CASSGEVGTEAFF
- | TRBJ2-2 | - | 17 | TRBV10-3 | TGTGCCATCAGTGAGTGGTTAGAGGTCATGAACACCGGGGAGCTGTTTTTT | CAISEWLEVMNTGELFF
- | TRBJ1-5 | - | 14 | TRBV2 | TGTGCCAGCAGTGGACAGGTCGAGGATCAGCCCCAGCATTTT | CASSGQVEDQPQHF
- | TRBJ2-5 | TRBD1 | 16 | TRBV6-5 | TGTGCCAGCAGTTACTCAGCAGGGGGCCGTATGGAGACCCAGTACTTC | CASSYSAGGRMETQYF
- | TRBJ2-7 | - | 13 | TRBV10-1 | TGCGCCAGCAGTGAGTCCCACTCCTACGAGCAGTACTTC | CASSESHSYEQYF
- | TRBJ1-3 | TRBD1 | 14 | TRBV19 | TGTGCCAGTAGTCCCGGGACAGGGGGAAACACCATATATTTT | CASSPGTGGNTIYF
- | TRBJ1-3 | TRBD1 | 14 | TRBV5-1 | TGCGCCAGCAGCCCACAGGGGACTGGAAACACCATATATTTT | CASSPQGTGNTIYF
- | TRBJ1-1 | - | 16 | TRBV28 | TGTGCCAGCAGTTTAATTGGAGGAGGGTCGGACACTGAAGCTTTCTTT | CASSLIGGGSDTEAFF
- | TRBJ1-1 | - | 15 | TRBV2 | TGTGCCAGCACCAAGAGTGGCAGGGCGAACACTGAAGCTTTCTTT | CASTKSGRANTEAFF
few | TRBJ2-7 | - | 15 | TRBV9 | TGTGCCAGCAGCGTAGATCCACAGGGATCCTACGAGCAGTACTTC | CASSVDPQGSYEQYF
once | TRBJ1-4 | - | 16 | TRBV11-2 | TGTGCCAGCAGCTTGAGGGGAGGTTCAACTAATGAAAAACTGTTTTTT | CASSLRGGSTNEKLFF